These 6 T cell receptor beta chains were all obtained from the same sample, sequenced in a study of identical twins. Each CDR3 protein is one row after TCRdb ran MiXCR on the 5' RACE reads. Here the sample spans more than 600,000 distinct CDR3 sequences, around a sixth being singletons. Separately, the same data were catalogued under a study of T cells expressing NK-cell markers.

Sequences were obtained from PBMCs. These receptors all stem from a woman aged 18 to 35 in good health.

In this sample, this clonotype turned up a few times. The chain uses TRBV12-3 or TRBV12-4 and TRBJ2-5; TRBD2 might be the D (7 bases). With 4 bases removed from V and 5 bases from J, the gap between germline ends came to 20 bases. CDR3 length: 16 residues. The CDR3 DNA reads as TGTGCCAGCAGTTCTGGGGGATCAGGGGAGGGGGAGACCCAGTACTTC. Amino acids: CASSSGGSGEGETQYF.

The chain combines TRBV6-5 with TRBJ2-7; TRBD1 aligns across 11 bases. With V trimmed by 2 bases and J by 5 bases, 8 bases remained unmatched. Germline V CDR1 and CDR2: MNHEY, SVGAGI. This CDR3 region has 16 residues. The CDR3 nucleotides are TGTGCCAGCAGTTACCCTAGGGGACAGGGGGGGAACGAGCAGTACTTC. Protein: CASSYPRGQGGNEQYF.

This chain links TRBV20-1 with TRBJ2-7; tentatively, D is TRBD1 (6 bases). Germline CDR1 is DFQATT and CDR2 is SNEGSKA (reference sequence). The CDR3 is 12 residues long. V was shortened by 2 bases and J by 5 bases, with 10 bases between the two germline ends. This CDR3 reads CSARYRVHEQYF. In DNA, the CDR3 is TGCAGTGCTAGATACAGGGTCCACGAGCAGTACTTC.

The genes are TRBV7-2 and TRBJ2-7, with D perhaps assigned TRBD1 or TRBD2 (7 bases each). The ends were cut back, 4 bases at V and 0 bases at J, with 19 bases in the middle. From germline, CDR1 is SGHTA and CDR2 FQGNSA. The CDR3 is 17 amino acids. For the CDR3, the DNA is TGTGCCAGCAGCTCATGGGGAGGGGCAGGGGGCTCCTACGAGCAGTACTTC. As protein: CASSSWGGAGGSYEQYF.

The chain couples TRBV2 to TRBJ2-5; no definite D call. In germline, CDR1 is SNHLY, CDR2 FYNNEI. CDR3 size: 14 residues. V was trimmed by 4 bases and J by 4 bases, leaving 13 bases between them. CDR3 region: CASSAGSSRETQYF. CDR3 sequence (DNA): TGTGCCAGCAGTGCGGGCTCCTCGAGAGAGACCCAGTACTTC.

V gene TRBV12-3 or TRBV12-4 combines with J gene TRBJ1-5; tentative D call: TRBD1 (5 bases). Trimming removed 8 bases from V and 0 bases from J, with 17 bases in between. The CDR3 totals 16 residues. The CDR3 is CASSLGRGNSNQPQHF. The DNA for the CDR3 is TGTGCCAGCTCCCTAGGCCGGGGCAATAGCAATCAGCCCCAGCATTTT.